This T cell receptor beta chain was sequenced in a study of a mutant IDH1 vaccine in newly diagnosed glioma. Study at large: Treated patients showed a male proportion of around 62%, a female proportion of roughly 40%, and a mean age of roughly 40 years. Pretreatment consisted of radiotherapy, temozolomide, or both, with most receiving both. Notes on the study in general: The vaccine induced immune responses, and these occurred in approximately 94% of patients.

On this clone: Its cognate antigen is unknown.

Produced via immunoSEQ multiplex PCR; TCRdb's table is partial and in-frame only. The data contain 85,000 to 100,000 clones, around 77% of them seen just once; the ten biggest clones take up 6% to 8%. The V and J ends lost 3 bases and 3 bases respectively, with 12 bases between them. The CDR3 has 15 residues. The germline CDR1 and CDR2 sequences are LNHDA and SQIVND (reference sequence). Indicated time point: baseline, week 1 (first vaccination visit). Treatment reported: pre-vaccination baseline after standard-of-care therapy. Donor diagnoses consisted of new WHO grade 3 or 4 IDH1-mutant, ATRX-lost astrocytomas.

This chain joins TRBV19 and TRBJ1-5, with a possible D match to TRBD1 (5 bases). The receptor's source is a man aged 40-49 years with glioma. The starting material was PBMCs, obtained from a glioma patient treated with radiotherapy, temozolomide or both. Here the CDR3 reads CASSISQGSNQPQHF. CDR3 in DNA: TGTGCCAGTAGTATCTCCCAGGGTTCCAATCAGCCCCAGCATTTT.